This T cell receptor beta chain originates from a study of blood T cell repertoires in COVID-19. The repertoire was sequenced with immunoSEQ multiplex PCR; TCRdb's copy has only in-frame clones and lacks some. Among 68,000 or so clones listed, over 65% were seen once. The sequenced material came from peripheral blood. The receptor comes from a human donor in a cohort sampled during active COVID-19.

The DNA for the CDR3 is TGTGCCAGCGAATCGGGGACAGGGGGCCTGGAGCAGTACTTC. It encodes CASESGTGGLEQYF. V and J are TRBV28 and TRBJ2-7; TRBD1 aligns across 12 bases. Germline V lookup: CDR1 MDHEN, CDR2 SYDVKM. V dropped 8 bases and J dropped 7; count of bases not matched to a gene: 9. There are 14 residues in the CDR3.